The rows below give T cell receptor beta chains drawn from one sample of a study of blood T cell repertoires in COVID-19. Generated by immunoSEQ multiplex PCR, the TCRdb table keeps only in-frame clones and is missing some. The sample gives roughly 300,000 clones, 87% of which show up once; 7.8% is in the top ten. The sample was peripheral blood. These TCRs come from a woman aged 50 to 60 who had recovered from COVID-19. CDR3s include the opening cysteine and the closing phenylalanine or tryptophan. A D gene is named only where the DNA matches it firmly. The size of a clone is reported for some rows only, either as once, few or many, or as a class for expanded clones.

clone_size: -; j_call: TRBJ2-1; d_call: TRBD2; v_call: TRBV28; cdr3_nt: TGTGCCAGCAGTCCCCTAGCGGGAAGTGGGTCTGAGCAGTTCTTC; cdr3_aa: CASSPLAGSGSEQFF
clone_size: -; j_call: TRBJ1-1; d_call: -; v_call: TRBV3-1/TRBV3-2; cdr3_nt: TGTGCCAGCAGCCGAACCGGGGACACTGAAGCTTTCTTT; cdr3_aa: CASSRTGDTEAFF
clone_size: -; j_call: TRBJ1-5; d_call: -; v_call: TRBV7-2; cdr3_nt: TGTGCCAGCAGCTTAGAGGGGGTTGCGGGCAATCAGCCCCAGCATTTT; cdr3_aa: CASSLEGVAGNQPQHF
clone_size: -; j_call: TRBJ2-2; d_call: -; v_call: TRBV19; cdr3_nt: TGTGCCAGTAGTATACGAGATAACCAACAGGGCTCCGGGGAGCTGTTTTTT; cdr3_aa: CASSIRDNQQGSGELFF
clone_size: once; j_call: TRBJ1-3; d_call: TRBD1; v_call: TRBV9; cdr3_nt: TGTGCCAGCAGCGACAGGGGGGGCTCTGGAAACACCATATATTTT; cdr3_aa: CASSDRGGSGNTIYF
clone_size: -; j_call: TRBJ2-2; d_call: -; v_call: TRBV6-5; cdr3_nt: TGTGCCAGCAGACATAACAGGGACACCGGGGAGCTGTTTTTT; cdr3_aa: CASRHNRDTGELFF
clone_size: -; j_call: TRBJ2-7; d_call: TRBD1; v_call: TRBV10-1; cdr3_nt: TGCGCCAGCCATGGACAGGGGGGATCCTACGAGCAGTACTTC; cdr3_aa: CASHGQGGSYEQYF
clone_size: -; j_call: TRBJ1-4; d_call: -; v_call: TRBV28; cdr3_nt: TGTGCCAGCAGAAGACAGTCATCAACTAATGAAAAACTGTTTTTT; cdr3_aa: CASRRQSSTNEKLFF
clone_size: -; j_call: TRBJ2-7; d_call: -; v_call: TRBV21-1; cdr3_nt: TGTGCCAGCAGCAAAACTGGGACAGCCTCCTACGAGCAGTACTTC; cdr3_aa: CASSKTGTASYEQYF
clone_size: -; j_call: TRBJ2-7; d_call: TRBD1; v_call: TRBV6-2/TRBV6-3; cdr3_nt: TGTGCCAGCAGTGACCCGGGACAGGGACGGACCTACGAGCAGTACTTC; cdr3_aa: CASSDPGQGRTYEQYF
clone_size: -; j_call: TRBJ1-6; d_call: TRBD1; v_call: TRBV25-1; cdr3_nt: TGTGCCAGCAGTGTGGGACAGAGTAATTCACCCCTCCACTTT; cdr3_aa: CASSVGQSNSPLHF
clone_size: -; j_call: TRBJ1-3; d_call: -; v_call: TRBV30; cdr3_nt: TGTGCCTGGAGGGGGCCGGGCTCTGGAAACACCATATATTTT; cdr3_aa: CAWRGPGSGNTIYF
clone_size: -; j_call: TRBJ1-2; d_call: -; v_call: TRBV30; cdr3_nt: TGTGCCTGGAGTGACGTACAGGGTTATTATGGCTACACCTTC; cdr3_aa: CAWSDVQGYYGYTF
clone_size: once; j_call: TRBJ1-6; d_call: -; v_call: TRBV3-1/TRBV3-2; cdr3_nt: TGTGCCAGCAGCCAAGACCGGGATACTAATTCACCCCTCCACTTT; cdr3_aa: CASSQDRDTNSPLHF
clone_size: -; j_call: TRBJ1-1; d_call: -; v_call: TRBV5-6; cdr3_nt: TGTGCCAGCAGCTTTTGGGGGCGCGGGAACACTGAAGCTTTCTTT; cdr3_aa: CASSFWGRGNTEAFF
clone_size: -; j_call: TRBJ2-7; d_call: TRBD2; v_call: TRBV5-1; cdr3_nt: TGCGCCAGCAGCTGGTATAGCGGGGAAAACTACGAGCAGTACTTC; cdr3_aa: CASSWYSGENYEQYF
clone_size: -; j_call: TRBJ2-3; d_call: TRBD2; v_call: TRBV28; cdr3_nt: TGTGCCAGCAGTTTACCGGGCGGGGGGGCAACAGATACGCAGTATTTT; cdr3_aa: CASSLPGGGATDTQYF
clone_size: -; j_call: TRBJ1-1; d_call: TRBD1; v_call: TRBV18; cdr3_nt: TGTGCCAGCTCTCCCGGGACAGGGGTGGCTGAAGCTTTCTTT; cdr3_aa: CASSPGTGVAEAFF
clone_size: -; j_call: TRBJ1-4; d_call: -; v_call: TRBV10-3; cdr3_nt: TGTGCCATCAGCCCGACGGGATTTAATGAAAAACTGTTTTTT; cdr3_aa: CAISPTGFNEKLFF
clone_size: few; j_call: TRBJ2-2; d_call: -; v_call: TRBV6-2/TRBV6-3; cdr3_nt: TGTGCCAGCAGTTCCCTCCCTACAGGGGAGGTTACCGGGGAGCTGTTTTTT; cdr3_aa: CASSSLPTGEVTGELFF